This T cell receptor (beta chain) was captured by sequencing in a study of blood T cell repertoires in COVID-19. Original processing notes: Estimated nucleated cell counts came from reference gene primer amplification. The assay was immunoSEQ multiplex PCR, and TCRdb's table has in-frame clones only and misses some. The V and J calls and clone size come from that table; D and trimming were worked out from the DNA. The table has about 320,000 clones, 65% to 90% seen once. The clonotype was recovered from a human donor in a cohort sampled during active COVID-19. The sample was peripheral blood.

CDR3 amino acids: CASSLLRQGGPEVGGYTF. Written as DNA, the CDR3 is TGTGCCAGCAGTCTACTCAGACAGGGAGGCCCGGAAGTTGGTGGCTACACCTTC. The V call is TRBV25-1, the J call TRBJ1-2; TRBD1 matches 7 bases. V lost 5 bases to trimming and J lost 7 bases; unmatched junction nucleotides: 22. This CDR3 comprises 18 residues. The germline CDR1 and CDR2 sequences are MGHDK and SYGVNS.